A selection of T cell receptor beta chains follows, all from one sample in a study of blood T cells in healthy people across ages. TCRdb reanalysed the 5' RACE reads using MiXCR and keeps one entry per CDR3 protein. The sample carries approximately 600,000 distinct CDR3 sequences, roughly 53% recorded once. The specimen sequenced was blood. The receptors originated from a man aged 55 to 69 in good health. CDR3s include the opening cysteine and the closing phenylalanine or tryptophan. A D gene is named only where the DNA matches it firmly. Rows give clone size only sometimes, using once, few, many, or a class for an expanded clone.

CDR3 length	V gene	clone size	D gene	J gene	CDR3 DNA	CDR3 protein
15	TRBV6-5	NA	NA	TRBJ1-2	TGTGCCAGCAGTCTCCGGGGGACTGAGTACTATGGCTACACCTTC	CASSLRGTEYYGYTF
17	TRBV9	NA	NA	TRBJ2-3	TGTGCCAGCAGCGTAGGTGGGGCAGGGTCAATTGCAGATACGCAGTATTTT	CASSVGGAGSIADTQYF
14	TRBV9	NA	TRBD1	TRBJ2-7	TGTGCCAGCAGCGCCCACACAGGGGGCGGCGAGCAGTACTTC	CASSAHTGGGEQYF
11	TRBV20-1	NA	NA	TRBJ2-7	TGCAGTGCTCTTGACTCCTACGAGCAGTACTTC	CSALDSYEQYF
12	TRBV10-3	NA	NA	TRBJ2-1	TGTGCCATCAGTGAGCCGGAAAATGAGCAGTTCTTC	CAISEPENEQFF
14	TRBV12-3/TRBV12-4	few	TRBD1	TRBJ2-7	TGTGCCAGCAGTCGAGGACAGGGCGGTGGCGAGCAGTACTTC	CASSRGQGGGEQYF
13	TRBV6-4	NA	NA	TRBJ1-2	TGTGCCAGCAGTGACTCGGCGAAATATGGCTACACCTTC	CASSDSAKYGYTF
15	TRBV18	NA	NA	TRBJ1-1	TGTGCCAGCTCACCACCGGGACACCCGAACACTGAAGCTTTCTTT	CASSPPGHPNTEAFF
12	TRBV20-1	few	NA	TRBJ2-7	TGCAGTGCTAGGGGGGACGGTTCCGAGCAGTACTTC	CSARGDGSEQYF
15	TRBV2	few	TRBD2	TRBJ2-1	TGTGCCAGCAGTGAAGAAGCGGGGGTGTACAATGAGCAGTTCTTC	CASSEEAGVYNEQFF
14	TRBV24-1	NA	TRBD1	TRBJ1-5	TGTGCCACCAGTGACCCGGGACAGGAGCAGCCCCAGCATTTT	CATSDPGQEQPQHF
13	TRBV20-1	few	NA	TRBJ2-5	TGCAGTGCTAGGGCAGATAGGAGAGAGACCCAGTACTTC	CSARADRRETQYF
13	TRBV5-5	NA	NA	TRBJ2-7	TGTGCCAGCAGCTTGTCCCCTGACCACGAGCAGTACTTC	CASSLSPDHEQYF
13	TRBV7-8	NA	TRBD1	TRBJ1-2	TGTGCCAGCAGCGTGGGACAGTATTATGGCTACACCTTC	CASSVGQYYGYTF
14	TRBV29-1	NA	NA	TRBJ2-5	TGCAGCGTTGAAGAAGGGGCCCTAAGGGAGACCCAGTACTTC	CSVEEGALRETQYF
14	TRBV10-3	few	NA	TRBJ2-3	TGTGCCATCAGTGAGATAGGCGGCACAGATACGCAGTATTTT	CAISEIGGTDTQYF
12	TRBV6-1	NA	NA	TRBJ2-7	TGTGCCAGCAGTGAACCTATCTACGAGCAGTACTTC	CASSEPIYEQYF
13	TRBV29-1	NA	NA	TRBJ1-1	TGCAGCGTTACTCGAGCAGGGGACACTGAAGCTTTCTTT	CSVTRAGDTEAFF
15	TRBV5-5	NA	NA	TRBJ1-2	TGTGCCAGCAGCTTGGACGATACAGGTTGGAGGGGCTACACCTTC	CASSLDDTGWRGYTF
15	TRBV7-2	NA	NA	TRBJ2-7	TGTGCCAGCAGCTTACAACAGGGCCCTTACTACGAGCAGTACTTC	CASSLQQGPYYEQYF
17	TRBV6-1	NA	TRBD1	TRBJ1-4	TGTGCCAGCAGGCTTACAGGGGGCTGGGGAACTAATGAAAAACTGTTTTTT	CASRLTGGWGTNEKLFF
15	TRBV15	NA	NA	TRBJ1-4	TGTGCCACCAGCAGAGACGCAGCAACTAATGAAAAACTGTTTTTT	CATSRDAATNEKLFF
13	TRBV4-2	NA	NA	TRBJ2-7	TGTGCCAGCAGCCAAAAGGGCAGCTACGAGCAGTACTTC	CASSQKGSYEQYF
15	TRBV20-1	NA	NA	TRBJ2-5	TGCAGTGCTAGAGACGTAGGACGGGTAACGGAGGAGCAGTACTTC	CSARDVGRVTEEQYF
15	TRBV6-5	NA	NA	TRBJ2-2	TGTGCCAGCAGTTATGGGGGGGCGGGCACCGGGGAGCTGTTTTTT	CASSYGGAGTGELFF
15	TRBV18	NA	TRBD1	TRBJ2-2	TGTGCCAGCTCACCGGGACAGCCACCCACCGGGGAGCTGTTTTTT	CASSPGQPPTGELFF
10	TRBV2	NA	NA	TRBJ2-1	TGTGCCAGCACCTCCAATGAGCAGTTCTTC	CASTSNEQFF
16	TRBV4-2	few	NA	TRBJ1-6	TGTGCCAGCAGCCCGGGGGCGGACATAACTAATTCACCCCTCCACTTT	CASSPGADITNSPLHF
15	TRBV20-1	few	NA	TRBJ1-4	TGCAGTGCTAGAGGGGCGGCGGCAACTAATGAAAAACTGTTTTTT	CSARGAAATNEKLFF
17	TRBV20-1	NA	TRBD2	TRBJ2-7	TGCAGTGCTAAGGGACTAGCGGGGGGCAACCTTCCCTACGAGCAGTACTTC	CSAKGLAGGNLPYEQYF
15	TRBV3-1	NA	TRBD2	TRBJ2-5	TGTGCCAGCAGCCAAGTCCCTAGCGGGGTAGGGGAGCGGTACTTC	CASSQVPSGVGERYF
13	TRBV3-1	few	TRBD2	TRBJ2-7	TGTGCCAGCAGCCAAGCGGGGGGGCGTGAGCAGTACTTC	CASSQAGGREQYF
15	TRBV7-2	few	TRBD2	TRBJ2-1	TGTGCCAGCAGCTTAACTAGCGGGGGGGCCACTGAGCAGTTCTTC	CASSLTSGGATEQFF
10	TRBV7-8	NA	NA	TRBJ2-1	TGTGCCAGCAGCTGGCCTCCTCAGTTCTTC	CASSWPPQFF
16	TRBV7-8	NA	TRBD1	TRBJ2-5	TGTGCCAGCAGCTTAATAGGACAGGGGGCGGGAGAGACCCAGTACTTC	CASSLIGQGAGETQYF
15	TRBV6-2/TRBV6-3	NA	NA	TRBJ2-7	TGTGCCAGCAGGGGGACTTCCCGGGGCCCCTACGAGCAGTACTTC	CASRGTSRGPYEQYF
16	TRBV7-8	NA	NA	TRBJ2-3	TGTGCCAGCAGCTTAGAGGCGGGTGGGTTCACAGATACGCAGTATTTT	CASSLEAGGFTDTQYF
15	TRBV6-5	NA	TRBD1	TRBJ1-6	TGTGCCAGCAGGGGGACAGCCGGGTATAATTCACCCCTCCACTTT	CASRGTAGYNSPLHF
13	TRBV18	NA	NA	TRBJ2-5	TGTGCCAGCTCACCACCTGCGGGGACGGCCCAGTACTTC	CASSPPAGTAQYF
16	TRBV24-1	few	TRBD1	TRBJ2-1	TGTGCCACCAGTGAGGCCGGGACAGGGATCTACAATGAGCAGTTCTTC	CATSEAGTGIYNEQFF
13	TRBV6-5	NA	NA	TRBJ2-7	TGTGCCAGCAGTTACTCGGGAACCTACGAGCAGTACTTC	CASSYSGTYEQYF
16	TRBV10-3	NA	NA	TRBJ1-2	TGTGCCATCAGTGACCCACGGGACCCTTCTAACTATGGCTACACCTTC	CAISDPRDPSNYGYTF
12	TRBV10-3	once	NA	TRBJ1-2	TGTGCCATCAGTGAGGAGGGGAGCGGCTACACCTTC	CAISEEGSGYTF
15	TRBV20-1	NA	TRBD1	TRBJ1-5	TGCAGTGCTACCCCTGGGACAGGGGAGAATCAGCCCCAGCATTTT	CSATPGTGENQPQHF
13	TRBV20-1	NA	NA	TRBJ2-6	TGCAGTGCTAGAGGGGATGGGGCCAATGTCCTGACTTTC	CSARGDGANVLTF